The 3 T cell receptor beta chains reported below all come from one sample, sequenced in a study of blood T cells in healthy people across ages. It was with a sample-barcoded 5' primer and a J-beta primer mix that a second PCR of about 7 to 12 cycles was run. TCRdb reanalysed the 5' RACE reads using MiXCR and keeps one entry per CDR3 protein. The repertoire has some 850,000 distinct CDR3 sequences, around a quarter of them found once; the top ten carry 3%. These data also formed part of another study, on T cells of mothers and their children.

Material for sequencing was blood. The receptors shown here come from a boy younger than 18 in good health.

The gene calls are TRBV24-1 and TRBJ1-1; the D gene is possibly TRBD1 (5 bases). The CDR3 contains 12 residues. The germline CDR1 and CDR2 sequences are KGHDR and SFDVKD. The V end was cut by 4 bases, the J end by 9 bases, with 11 bases between. CDR3 amino acids: CATSDTGRKAFF. Written as DNA, the CDR3 is TGTGCCACCAGTGACACGGGACGCAAAGCTTTCTTT.

The chain is built from TRBV4-1 and TRBJ2-7; weak D call: TRBD1 (6 bases). This CDR3 spans 14 amino acids. V lost 3 bases, J lost 7 bases, and 16 bases lay in between. From germline, CDR1 is MGHRA and CDR2 YSYEKL. This CDR3 reads CASSHPQGPVEQYF. The CDR3 coding sequence is TGCGCCAGCAGCCATCCACAGGGTCCCGTGGAGCAGTACTTC.

The gene calls are TRBV29-1 and TRBJ2-5; 9 bases are a match to TRBD2. The CDR3 contains 16 residues. Germline V lookup: CDR1 SQVTM, CDR2 ANQGSEA. The V segment lost 4 bases and the J segment 5 bases; nucleotides outside the gene matches: 14. CDR3: CSVVGQRGAGTETQYF. Written as DNA, the CDR3 is TGCAGCGTTGTAGGGCAGCGGGGGGCCGGGACGGAGACCCAGTACTTC.